The sample holds a few counts of the clone carrying this T cell receptor beta chain. Antigen unknown. Deletions cut 8 bases from V and 5 bases from J, with 12 bases between. The CDR3 sequence is 12 residues long. Germline lookup yields CDR1 SQVTM and CDR2 ANQGSEA. The entry originates in a study of response to subunit inactivated influenza vaccine. Study conclusions and caveats: The authors proposed limited new T cell recruitment per seasonal influenza vaccination.

TCRdb recomputed calls from the RT-PCR reads with MiXCR, one row per CDR3 protein. Of 540,000 or so distinct CDR3 sequences in the sample, 10% to 15% were seen once. The origin of this receptor is a man in his forties or fifties who received an inactivated influenza vaccine. The gene calls are TRBV29-1 and TRBJ1-4; possibly TRBD1 for D (5 bases). The sequencing used PBMCs from blood, collected about 40 days after vaccination. The CDR3 nucleotides are TGCAGCACCAGGGACTTGAATGAAAAACTGTTTTTT. Translating it yields CSTRDLNEKLFF.